One and the same sample provided the 20 T cell receptor beta chains below, sequenced in a study of sequential checkpoint blockade in melanoma. Method: immunoSEQ multiplex PCR; TCRdb's copy keeps in-frame clones and lacks some. The sample has 30,000 to 35,000 clones; approximately 77% are singletons. Treatment reported: randomized to nivolumab then ipilimumab (arm A) or the reverse (arm B). The sample was CD8+ T cells sorted from blood (inferred from file names), taken from a patient given nivolumab and ipilimumab in sequence. All receptors come from a human donor with melanoma.

The CDR3 here is CASSPLGGGSYEQYF. CDR3 sequence (DNA): TGTGCCAGCAGCCCTTTGGGGGGGGGCTCCTACGAGCAGTACTTC. The rearrangement joins TRBV13 to TRBJ2-7; 7 bases line up with TRBD2. The germline V gene encodes CDR1 PRHDT and CDR2 FYEKMQ (reference sequence). After removal of 5 bases from V and 0 bases from J, the junction contained 7 bases not matched to a gene. CDR3 length equals 15 residues.

This chain links TRBV5-4 with TRBJ1-2, with 10 bases identical to TRBD1. Germline CDR1 reads SGHNT; CDR2 reads YYREEE (reference sequence). With 4 bases clipped from V and 4 bases from J, the junction kept 4 bases outside the gene matches. The CDR3 covers 14 residues. The CDR3: CASSMTGGGYGYTF. CDR3 coding DNA: TGTGCCAGCAGCATGACAGGGGGCGGCTATGGCTACACCTTC.

This rearrangement joins TRBV9 to TRBJ1-5; D ambiguous. CDR3 length: 19 amino acids. Trimming took off 3 bases at V and 5 bases at J, with 27 bases between the two ends. CDR1 and CDR2 from the germline V gene are SGDLS and YYNGEE. The DNA for the CDR3 is TGTGCCAGCAGCGCCGGGAGACCCGGACTAGGGCCCCTCCATCAGCCCCAGCATTTT. Its protein product is CASSAGRPGLGPLHQPQHF.

This clone has just one count. V and J are TRBV28 and TRBJ1-1; D might be TRBD1 (5 bases). V shed 5 bases and J shed 5 bases, with 18 bases lying between them. CDR3 length: 15 amino acids. Germline assignment: CDR1 MDHEN and CDR2 SYDVKM. The CDR3 spells CASSPTGGAETEAFF. The DNA for the CDR3 is TGTGCCAGCAGTCCAACGGGAGGGGCCGAGACTGAAGCTTTCTTT. Based on the CDR3 plus reference TRBV28 and TRBJ1-1, the full variable domain is DVKVTQSSRYLVKRTGEKVFLECVQDMDHENMFWYRQDPGLGLRLIYFSYDVKMKEKGDIPEGYSVSREKKERFSLILESASTNQTSMYLCASSPTGGAETEAFFGQGTRLTVV.

This chain joins TRBV21-1 and TRBJ2-5; the table's D call TRBD1 went unverified against the DNA. TRBV21-1 is shown as a pseudogene. CDR3 size: 14 residues. CDR3 DNA: TGTGCCAGCAGCGGTAGGCAGGGTTGGGAGACCCAGTACTTC. This translates into CASSGRQGWETQYF.

V usage is TRBV11-2 and J usage is TRBJ1-1, with D hard to call. Between the trimmed V and J ends, which lost 1 base and 7 bases, there was a span of 10 bases. The CDR3 runs to 13 residues. Looked up from germline, CDR1 is SGHAT and CDR2 is FQNNGV. The CDR3 nucleotides are TGTGCCAGCAGCTTAGGAAGCGTCATTGAAGCTTTCTTT. Protein product: CASSLGSVIEAFF. Complete variable domain (other parts from reference TRBV11-2 and TRBJ1-1): EAGVAQSPRYKIIEKRQSVAFWCNPISGHATLYWYQQILGQGPKLLIQFQNNGVVDDSQLPKDRFSAERLKGVDSTLKIQPAKLEDSAVYLCASSLGSVIEAFFGQGTRLTVV.

By share, this clone ranks as medium-sized. The chain is built from TRBV19 and TRBJ2-7; the match to TRBD1 covers 7 bases. Unmatched junction bases numbered 4, after V lost 6 bases and J lost 2 bases. This CDR3 has 13 residues. Germline lookup yields CDR1 LNHDA and CDR2 SQIVND (reference sequence). The CDR3 coding sequence is TGTGCCAGTAGGGGACAGCCTACCTACGAGCAGTACTTC. Its protein is CASRGQPTYEQYF.

This clone was recorded once. V is TRBV13 and J is TRBJ2-7, with D possibly matching TRBD1 (6 bases). The CDR3 contains 14 residues. Per germline, CDR1 PRHDT and CDR2 FYEKMQ (reference sequence). Trimming shortened V by 5 bases and J by 3 bases, and 14 bases separated the two germline ends. The CDR3 sequence: CASSTTGTFYEQYF. The DNA of the CDR3 is TGTGCCAGCAGCACTACAGGGACCTTCTACGAGCAGTACTTC.

The genes are TRBV5-1 and TRBJ2-7; the match to TRBD1 covers 7 bases. The CDR3 contains 11 residues. The J segment lost 6 bases and the V segment lost 5 bases, leaving 2 bases of the junction unmatched. From germline, CDR1 is SGHRS and CDR2 YFSETQ. CDR3 loop: CASRTGLEQYF. The CDR3 bases are TGCGCCAGCAGGACAGGGCTCGAGCAGTACTTC.

This chain links TRBV2 with TRBJ2-7; TRBD1 matches at 8 bases. The CDR3 spans 15 residues. Germline CDR1 is SNHLY and CDR2 is FYNNEI. The J segment lost 0 bases and the V segment lost 4 bases, leaving 5 bases of the junction unmatched. DNA for the CDR3: TGTGCCAGCAGTGGAAACAGGGGGGTCTCCTACGAGCAGTACTTC. Translation gives CASSGNRGVSYEQYF.

The V gene is TRBV7-9, the J gene TRBJ1-5; 8 nucleotides align to TRBD1. From germline, CDR1 is SEHNR and CDR2 FQNEAQ (reference sequence). Trimming cost V 4 bases and J 5 bases; bases outside gene matches: 13. The CDR3 length is 17 residues. CDR3 sequence (DNA): TGTGCCAGCAGCTGGTGGGGGGGACAGGCCGTACATCAGCCCCAGCATTTT. This sequence encodes CASSWWGGQAVHQPQHF. Filled out from reference TRBV7-9 and TRBJ1-5, the complete variable domain reads DTGVSQNPRHKITKRGQNVTFRCDPISEHNRLYWYRQTLGQGPEFLTYFQNEAQLEKSRLLSDRFSAERPKGSFSTLEIQRTEQGDSAMYLCASSWWGGQAVHQPQHFGDGTRLSIL.

The V call is TRBV6-5, the J call TRBJ1-1, with 8 bases fitting TRBD1. Germline V CDR1 and CDR2: MNHEY, SVGAGI. The CDR3 has 13 amino acids. Trimming took 6 bases from V and 4 from J; bases not matched to a gene: 4. For the CDR3, the DNA is TGTGCCAGCAGGCCCGGACAGGGCACTGAAGCTTTCTTT. Its translation is CASRPGQGTEAFF.

J is TRBJ2-7 and V is TRBV9, with TRBD2 matching 8 bases. Per the germline V gene, CDR1 is SGDLS and CDR2 is YYNGEE. The junction had 9 bases not matched to a gene; V was cut back by 4 bases and J by 3 bases. The CDR3 contains 15 residues. CDR3 amino acids: CASSFGRAGGYEQYF. The CDR3 region has the DNA TGTGCCAGCAGCTTCGGGAGGGCTGGGGGCTACGAGCAGTACTTC.

The rearrangement links TRBV6-1 to TRBJ1-2, with TRBD1 as a possible D gene (5 bases). Germline assignment: CDR1 MNHNS and CDR2 SASEGT. V shed 0 bases and J shed 4 bases, with 15 bases lying between them. The CDR3 is 16 amino acids. CDR3: CASSEAVGAGVYGYTF. CDR3 coding DNA: TGTGCCAGCAGTGAAGCGGTTGGGGCTGGGGTCTATGGCTACACCTTC.

This rearrangement joins TRBV6-6 to TRBJ2-7, with D perhaps matching TRBD1 (6 bases). With 2 bases removed from V and 7 bases from J, the gap between germline ends came to 15 bases. CDR1 MNHNY and CDR2 SVGAGI come from the germline V gene (reference sequence). The CDR3 sequence is 14 residues long. This CDR3 reads CASSYVGQQEEQYF. Here the CDR3 DNA reads TGTGCCAGCAGTTACGTAGGACAGCAAGAAGAGCAGTACTTC.

This chain links TRBV23-1 with TRBJ2-3, with 7 bases lining up with TRBD2. TRBV23-1 is filed as an ORF, its function uncertain. The CDR3 has 16 amino acids. V was clipped by 3 bases and J by 6 bases; unmatched bases: 12. The CDR3 DNA is TGCGCCAGCAGTCAGGCCCTAGCGGCCTGGAAGGATACGCAGTATTTT. As protein: CASSQALAAWKDTQYF.

This rearrangement joins TRBV7-8 to TRBJ2-1; no clear D. This CDR3 contains 12 residues. Germline values: CDR1 SGHVS, CDR2 FQNEAQ. V was shortened by 3 bases and J by 5 bases, with 5 bases between the two germline ends. The CDR3 sequence is CASSFTDNEQFF. As DNA, the CDR3 is TGTGCCAGCAGCTTCACAGACAATGAGCAGTTCTTC.

The chain is built from TRBV27 and TRBJ1-2; 10 bases match TRBD1. Germline V CDR1 and CDR2: MNHEY, SMNVEV (reference sequence). V shed 7 bases, J shed 4 bases, and the junction held 3 bases outside the gene matches. The CDR3 length is 13 residues. In DNA, the CDR3 is TGTGCCAGCAAGACAGGGGGCAGCTATGGCTACACCTTC. Translating it yields CASKTGGSYGYTF.

As regards this clone: Other DNA sequences in the same sample also yield this CDR3. This chain joins TRBV27 and TRBJ2-7, with D perhaps matching TRBD2 (7 bases). Trimming stripped 3 bases from V and 3 bases from J, with 9 bases between. The germline V gene has CDR1 MNHEY and CDR2 SMNVEV (reference sequence). The CDR3 length is 13 residues. CDR3 in amino acids: CASSFRGGYEQYF. In DNA, the CDR3 is TGTGCCAGCAGTTTTAGGGGGGGCTACGAGCAGTACTTC.

The rearrangement joins TRBV5-4 to TRBJ2-5, with 11 bases lining up with TRBD2. The DNA end favors TRBJ2-7, so the J call may be wrong. The CDR3 runs to 14 residues. Germline V gene data show CDR1 as SGHNT and CDR2 as YYREEE (reference sequence). The CDR3 protein is CATTTSGSSYEQYF. The CDR3 DNA reads as TGTGCCACCACAACTAGCGGGAGTTCCTACGAGCAGTACTTC.